The rows below give T cell receptor beta chains drawn from one sample of a study of tumor-infiltrating lymphocytes in primary liver carcinoma. MiXCR was run by TCRdb on the multiplex PCR reads, yielding one entry per CDR3 protein. This repertoire shows approximately 79,000 distinct CDR3 sequences, over 60% found once; its top ten account for roughly a quarter. The sample consisted of liver tumor tissue from sampling region 4. Source of these receptors: a man between 35 and 55 years old with primary liver carcinoma and hepatitis B virus infection. Each CDR3 is given with its conserved first and last residue. The D gene is left open where the match is weak. Clone sizes are given selectively: once, few, many, or a class where the clone is expanded.

j_gene | d_gene | abundance | v_gene | CDR3aa | CDR3nt
TRBJ2-7 | . | . | TRBV11-2 | CASSLTGTAYDHYF | TGTGCCAGCAGTTTAACTGGCACTGCCTACGATCATTACTTC
TRBJ1-2 | . | . | TRBV29-1 | CSDIEQGRASGYTF | TGCAGCGACATAGAACAGGGTCGTGCCTCTGGCTACACCTTC
TRBJ2-7 | . | once | TRBV5-1 | CAGSPGIPSYEQYF | TGCGCCGGCAGCCCTGGGATACCCTCCTACGAGCAGTACTTC
TRBJ1-1 | . | . | TRBV4-2 | CASGQDSGRVNTEAFF | TGTGCCAGTGGCCAAGATTCAGGGAGAGTGAACACTGAAGCTTTCTTT
TRBJ1-1 | . | many | TRBV7-9 | CASSLGGTGNTEAFF | TGTGCCAGCAGCTTAGGCGGGACGGGGAACACTGAAGCTTTCTTT
TRBJ2-3 | . | few | TRBV12-3/TRBV12-4 | CGSSYDGTDTQYF | TGTGGCAGCAGTTATGACGGCACAGATACGCAGTATTTT
TRBJ2-1 | . | once | TRBV12-3/TRBV12-4 | CASRDSDNEQSF | TGTGCCAGCAGGGACTCAGACAATGAGCAGTCCTTC
TRBJ2-5 | TRBD2 | . | TRBV11-2 | CASSLGPPRLAGGEAQYF | TGTGCCAGCAGCTTAGGACCGCCGAGACTAGCGGGAGGTGAGGCCCAGTACTTT
TRBJ2-3 | . | many | TRBV10-2 | CASTQGFELAQYF | TGCGCCAGCACCCAGGGATTCGAACTAGCCCAGTATTTT
TRBJ2-1 | . | . | TRBV11-2 | CASNLSYRGPVKQVRSYNEQFF | TGTGCCAGCAACCTCTCCTATCGGGGTCCCGTGAAACAGGTCCGCTCCTACAATGAGCAGTTCTTC
TRBJ2-1 | TRBD2 | . | TRBV28 | CASSLSGTRSVQFF | TGTGCCAGCAGTTTATCGGGGACTAGGTCTGTGCAGTTCTTC
TRBJ1-3 | . | once | TRBV11-2 | CSSSPQGGGTIYF | TGTTCCAGCAGTCCCCAGGGTGGGGGCACCATATATTTT
TRBJ2-2 | TRBD2 | many | TRBV28 | CASSRTSGSGGELFF | TGTGCCAGCAGCCGGACTAGCGGGAGTGGCGGGGAGCTGTTTTTT
TRBJ1-4 | . | . | TRBV12-3/TRBV12-4 | CASSLQEFSEKQFF | TGTGCCAGCAGTCTGCAGGAGTTTTCGGAAAAACAGTTTTTT
TRBJ2-4 | TRBD2 | . | TRBV7-8 | CACSLGLAGAKNIQYF | TGTGCCTGCAGCCTAGGACTAGCGGGAGCCAAAAACATTCAGTACTTC
TRBJ2-3 | . | . | TRBV7-8 | CASSPTVRSTDTQYF | TGTGCCAGCAGTCCGACAGTCCGAAGCACAGATACACAGTATTTT
TRBJ2-7 | TRBD2 | . | TRBV11-2 | CTSSLSYGLAGGGYEQYF | TGTACCAGCAGCTTATCCTATGGACTAGCGGGAGGGGGGTACGAGCAGTACTTC
TRBJ1-6 | . | . | TRBV5-6 | CVSSLYHDSPLHF | TGTGTCAGCAGCTTGTACCATGATTCACCCCTCCACTTT
TRBJ2-1 | TRBD2 | once | TRBV11-1 | CASSLGLAGEPYNEQFF | TGTGCCAGCAGCCTGGGACTAGCGGGAGAACCCTACAATGAGCAGTTCTTC
TRBJ2-7 | TRBD1 | . | TRBV28 | CASSPGQIGTYEQYF | TGTGCCAGCAGTCCGGGACAGATCGGGACCTACGAGCAGTACTTC
TRBJ2-1 | TRBD1 | few | TRBV11-2 | CTSSLSTGGVYNEQFF | TGTACTAGCAGCCTGTCCACAGGGGGAGTCTACAATGAGCAGTTCTTC
TRBJ1-1 | TRBD1 | . | TRBV29-1 | CILRRGLDSTEAFF | TGCATCCTCCGAAGGGGGCTTGATAGCACTGAAGCTTTCTTT
TRBJ2-5 | TRBD2 | . | TRBV7-9 | CVSSLGLAIETQYF | TGTGTCAGCAGCTTAGGACTAGCTATCGAGACCCAGTACTTC
TRBJ2-7 | . | . | TRBV11-2 | CACSLTDGAYEQYF | TGTGCCTGCAGCTTAACTGACGGAGCCTATGAACAGTACTTC
TRBJ2-3 | . | . | TRBV29-1 | CSGSTQDVGDTQYF | TGCAGCGGCTCAACGCAGGATGTTGGAGATACGCAGTATTTC
TRBJ2-2 | . | . | TRBV9 | CASSVAKGGGELLF | TGTGCCAGCAGCGTAGCTAAAGGAGGCGGGGAGCTGCTTTTT
TRBJ2-1 | . | . | TRBV6-1 | CTSSLAGAINEQFF | TGTACCAGCTCACTAGCTGGAGCGATCAATGAGCAGTTCTTC
TRBJ2-2 | . | many | TRBV27 | CASSLNTGELFF | TGTGCCAGCAGTCTCAATACCGGGGAGCTGTTTTTT
TRBJ1-1 | . | . | TRBV7-9 | CASRLVGVNTEAFF | TGTGCCAGCAGATTAGTAGGAGTGAACACTGAAGCTTTCTTC
TRBJ2-5 | TRBD2 | many | TRBV5-1 | CASSLAVTSGSPETQYF | TGCGCCAGCAGCTTGGCCGTAACTAGCGGGAGTCCAGAGACCCAGTACTTC
TRBJ2-7 | . | . | TRBV4-2 | CANSQERTRSYEQYF | TGTGCCAACAGCCAAGAACGGACAAGATCCTACGAACAGTACTTC
TRBJ2-1 | . | . | TRBV6-5 | CASRPARDRCNEQFF | TGTGCTAGCAGACCAGCCCGGGACCGATGCAATGAGCAGTTCTTC
TRBJ2-7 | . | . | TRBV28 | CASTKRGYVQYF | TGTGCCAGCACCAAGCGCGGGTACGTGCAGTACTTC
TRBJ1-4 | TRBD1 | . | TRBV4-1 | CASSQAWDSLNKKLFF | TGCGCCAGCAGCCAAGCCTGGGACAGTCTCAATAAAAAACTGTTTTTT
TRBJ2-7 | . | . | TRBV12-3/TRBV12-4 | CASSAQTYEQYF | TGTGCCAGCAGTGCACAAACCTACGAGCAGTACTTC
TRBJ2-7 | . | once | TRBV29-1 | CSVGTRGSYEQYF | TGCAGCGTTGGAACACGAGGGTCCTACGAACAGTACTTC
TRBJ1-2 | . | many | TRBV12-3/TRBV12-4 | CASSLTPYGYTF | TGTGCCAGCAGTTTAACCCCCTATGGCTACACCTTC
TRBJ2-2 | . | many | TRBV7-9 | CASSLSLGSGELFF | TGTGCCAGCAGCTTATCCCTCGGAAGCGGGGAGCTGTTTTTT
TRBJ2-5 | TRBD1 | many | TRBV7-9 | CASSWRDRGQETQYF | TGTGCCAGCAGCTGGAGGGACAGGGGGCAAGAGACCCAGTACTTC
TRBJ2-5 | . | many | TRBV12-3/TRBV12-4 | CASSLGHQVETQYF | TGTGCCAGCAGTTTAGGTCACCAGGTAGAGACCCAGTACTTC
TRBJ2-7 | TRBD2 | many | TRBV28 | CASSLRVGLALF | TGTGCCAGCAGCCTCAGGGTAGGACTAGCGTTATTC
TRBJ2-3 | TRBD1 | . | TRBV12-3/TRBV12-4 | CASSLPPSTGGPSTDTQYF | TGTGCCAGCAGTCTCCCCCCTTCAACAGGGGGCCCTAGCACAGATACGCAGTATTTT
TRBJ2-7 | . | many | TRBV2 | CASRAYEQYF | TGTGCCAGCAGAGCCTACGAGCAGTACTTC
TRBJ2-7 | . | . | TRBV29-1 | CSIQGLQGPDEHYF | TGCAGCATCCAAGGCCTCCAGGGGCCCGACGAGCACTACTTC
TRBJ2-1 | TRBD2 | once | TRBV4-1 | CAGNQAGGEQFF | TGCGCCGGCAACCAAGCGGGAGGTGAGCAGTTCTTC
TRBJ2-7 | TRBD2 | many | TRBV6-5 | CASSQSGSYEQYF | TGTGCCAGCAGCCAAAGCGGGAGCTACGAGCAGTACTTC
TRBJ1-3 | . | . | TRBV18 | CGVSSGNTIYF | TGTGGCGTTAGCTCTGGAAACACCATATATTTT
TRBJ2-3 | TRBD1 | . | TRBV4-1 | CASSQVYGTGNTDTQYF | TGCGCCAGCAGCCAAGTCTATGGGACAGGGAACACAGATACGCAGTATTTT
TRBJ1-5 | TRBD1 | . | TRBV5-5 | CARSMAGQGHQPQHF | TGTGCCAGAAGCATGGCGGGACAGGGGCATCAGCCCCAGCATTTT
TRBJ2-1 | TRBD1 | . | TRBV29-1 | CNGGQAAYNEQFF | TGCAACGGAGGACAGGCAGCATACAATGAGCAGTTCTTC
TRBJ2-1 | . | . | TRBV29-1 | CSSTYNELFF | TGCAGCTCCACCTACAATGAGCTGTTCTTC
TRBJ2-5 | . | . | TRBV11-1 | CTGSPPPEVMKDFQETQYF | TGTACCGGCAGCCCGCCCCCGGAGGTCATGAAGGACTTCCAAGAGACCCAGTACTTC
TRBJ2-3 | TRBD2 | . | TRBV29-1 | CSDRLGRSTDTQYF | TGCAGTGACCGACTCGGGAGGTCCACAGATACGCAGTATTTT
TRBJ1-1 | . | many | TRBV5-1 | CASSLNENTEAFF | TGCGCCAGCAGCTTGAATGAGAACACTGAAGCTTTCTTT
TRBJ1-6 | . | . | TRBV6-5 | CACSYFSGGGSYNSPLHF | TGCGCCTGCAGTTACTTTTCGGGAGGGGGCTCCTATAATTCACCCCTCCACTTT